The 22 T cell receptor beta chains below come from one sample, sequenced in a study of Tregs in tolerant kidney transplant recipients (dated by TCRdb to the late 2010s). Preparation of the library involved the immunoSEQ multiplex PCR assay. The source is immuneACCESS, and TCRdb retained only in-frame sequences with V and J called. Part of the clones is not carried over; for the studies checked, unresolved V genes explain less than half of this, and the remainder is unexplained. The sample table records some 250,000 clones; 80% to 85% of these occur just once. Less than 0.75% of the sample lies in the top ten. Sequenced input: CD4+ T cells from blood. Source of these receptors: a human donor in good health.

V usage is TRBV2 and J usage is TRBJ1-5; D gene ambiguous. This CDR3 is built from 15 residues. Per germline, CDR1 SNHLY and CDR2 FYNNEI. The V end was cut by 1 base, the J end by 3 bases, with 10 bases between. The CDR3 sequence is CASSEGTTFNQPQHF. In nucleotides, the CDR3 is TGTGCCAGCAGTGAAGGGACCACATTCAATCAGCCCCAGCATTTT.

The rearrangement links TRBV6-4 to TRBJ2-1; D is possibly TRBD2 (5 bases). V lost 4 bases, J lost 7 bases, and 8 bases lay in between. Germline lookup yields CDR1 MRHNA and CDR2 SNTAGT. The CDR3 length is 12 residues. The CDR3 DNA reads as TGTGCCAGCAGTGGCCTAGCTAATGAGCAGTTCTTC. This encodes CASSGLANEQFF.

The chain carries TRBV9 and TRBJ2-3, with 7 bases identical to TRBD1. Trimming cost V 3 bases and J 2 bases; bases outside gene matches: 9. CDR3 length: 16 amino acids. The germline V gene has CDR1 SGDLS and CDR2 YYNGEE. The chain's CDR3 is CASSASQGQFTDTQYF. The CDR3 nucleotides read TGTGCCAGCAGCGCATCCCAGGGACAGTTCACAGATACGCAGTATTTT.

The rearrangement joins TRBV18 to TRBJ1-4; D possibly corresponds to TRBD1 (6 bases). The CDR3 has 16 amino acids. The ends were cut back, 4 bases at V and 8 bases at J, with 20 bases in the middle. Germline CDR1 KGHSH, CDR2 LQKENI. CDR3 sequence (DNA): TGTGCCAGCTCACAGTCGACAGGTTTTGGAGGGGAAAAACTGTTTTTT. Its protein is CASSQSTGFGGEKLFF.

V gene TRBV10-3 combines with J gene TRBJ2-5; 10 bases are shared with TRBD1. Germline CDR1 reads ENHRY; CDR2 reads SYGVKD. This CDR3 is built from 14 residues. The trim removed 6 bases at V and 3 bases at J, leaving 4 bases unmatched. As DNA, the CDR3 is TGTGCCATCAGGCCCGGGACAGGGGAAGAGACCCAGTACTTC. It codes for CAIRPGTGEETQYF.

The chain has TRBV9 and TRBJ2-3; D gene ambiguous. This CDR3 comprises 15 residues. The V gene's germline CDR1 is SGDLS and CDR2 YYNGEE. The V end lost 4 bases, the J end lost 5 bases, and 17 bases lay between the germline ends. The CDR3 coding sequence is TGTGCCAGCAGCTCATCCGTCGCGCCTGAAGATACGCAGTATTTT. Protein sequence: CASSSSVAPEDTQYF.

This chain connects TRBV6-4 to TRBJ2-1, with 15 bases matching TRBD2. This CDR3 is 15 amino acids long. The germline V gene has CDR1 MRHNA and CDR2 SNTAGT. V lost 6 bases and J lost 8; bases outside the gene matches: 5. DNA for the CDR3: TGTGCCAGCAGGGGACTAGCGGGAGGTAGAGATGAGCAGTTCTTC. This sequence encodes CASRGLAGGRDEQFF.

In this sample, this clone turned up many times. This chain uses TRBV5-6 with TRBJ1-5; possible D gene TRBD1, 6 bases. CDR3 length: 19 residues. Germline assignment: CDR1 SGHDT and CDR2 YYEEEE. The V end lost 0 bases, the J end lost 0 bases, and 19 bases lay between the germline ends. This chain's CDR3 is CASSLGGGTFLFSNQPQHF. CDR3 nucleotides: TGTGCCAGCAGCTTGGGAGGGGGGACTTTTCTCTTTAGCAATCAGCCCCAGCATTTT.

V and J are TRBV6-5 and TRBJ1-1; 8 bases align to TRBD1. Germline values: CDR1 MNHEY, CDR2 SVGAGI. The CDR3 sequence is 15 residues long. Trimming cost V 5 bases and J 5 bases; bases outside gene matches: 10. The CDR3 here is CASSQLGQGETEAFF. In DNA form, the CDR3 reads TGTGCCAGCAGTCAACTAGGACAGGGAGAGACTGAAGCTTTCTTT.

The gene calls are TRBV5-4 and TRBJ1-1; possibly TRBD1 for D (5 bases). The ends were cut back, 4 bases at V and 2 bases at J, with 12 bases in the middle. The CDR3 length is 14 residues. Per germline, CDR1 SGHNT and CDR2 YYREEE (reference sequence). Here the CDR3 reads CASSRQQVNTEAFF. CDR3 DNA: TGTGCCAGCAGCAGACAGCAGGTAAACACTGAAGCTTTCTTT.

J is TRBJ2-7 and V is TRBV18; D remains ambiguous. V dropped 4 bases and J dropped 2 bases, with 9 bases sitting between them. This CDR3 is 13 amino acids long. The germline CDR1 and CDR2 sequences are KGHSH and LQKENI. The DNA for the CDR3 is TGTGCCAGCTCACAGGGTGGGACCTACGAGCAGTACTTC. Translating it yields CASSQGGTYEQYF.

V and J are TRBV5-1 and TRBJ1-1, with TRBD1 identical over 7 bases. CDR3 length: 14 residues. Germline trimming cut 8 bases from V and 0 bases from J; bases unmatched to any gene: 7. Per germline, CDR1 SGHRS and CDR2 YFSETQ. In nucleotides, the CDR3 is TGCGCCAGTAAGGGGGCGGTGTTGAACACTGAAGCTTTCTTT. It encodes CASKGAVLNTEAFF.

The V and J genes are TRBV5-1 and TRBJ2-1; unclear D gene. Trimming removed 6 bases at V and 7 bases at J, with 17 bases between. This CDR3 is 14 amino acids long. Germline V gene sequence: CDR1 SGHRS, CDR2 YFSETQ. CDR3 sequence reads: CASTPPLGSNEQFF. CDR3 DNA sequence: TGCGCCAGCACCCCTCCATTGGGAAGTAATGAGCAGTTCTTC.

This clone was observed once. The chain recombines TRBV5-6 with TRBJ1-3; D may be TRBD1 (5 bases). CDR1 is SGHDT, CDR2 YYEEEE, per germline. Trimming pared 4 bases from V and 4 bases from J, leaving 9 bases between. The CDR3 consists of 13 residues. Written as DNA, the CDR3 is TGTGCCAGCAGCACGGGGGTCGGAAACACCATATATTTT. This sequence encodes CASSTGVGNTIYF.

V gene TRBV11-2 combines with J gene TRBJ2-1; TRBD1 or TRBD2 may be the D gene (5 bases each). Trimming cost V 4 bases and J 7 bases, with 11 bases left between them. Germline V gene data show CDR1 as SGHAT and CDR2 as FQNNGV. The CDR3 has 13 residues. The CDR3 DNA follows: TGTGCCAGCAGCTGGGACGAGGGGAATGAGCAGTTCTTC. This gives the protein CASSWDEGNEQFF.

The chain employs TRBV6-4 and TRBJ2-1, with 12 nucleotides matching TRBD2. V lost 2 bases and J lost 1; bases outside the gene matches: 12. CDR3 length: 20 amino acids. Looked up from germline, CDR1 is MRHNA and CDR2 is SNTAGT. This CDR3 is CASSDPPGLAGGPSYNEQFF. The CDR3 coding sequence is TGTGCCAGCAGTGACCCACCGGGGCTAGCGGGGGGGCCTTCCTACAATGAGCAGTTCTTC.

This chain joins TRBV6-5 and TRBJ1-5; D is ambiguous. CDR1 and CDR2 from the germline V gene are MNHEY and SVGAGI. This CDR3 spans 13 amino acids. Between the trimmed V and J ends, which lost 7 bases and 2 bases, there was a span of 9 bases. Here the CDR3 reads CASNPPGNQPQHF. In DNA, the CDR3 is TGTGCCAGCAACCCCCCAGGCAATCAGCCCCAGCATTTT.

This chain joins TRBV7-8 and TRBJ1-1; a possible D gene is TRBD1 (6 bases). V dropped 0 bases and J dropped 3 bases, with 14 bases sitting between them. CDR3 length: 16 amino acids. Germline V gives CDR1 SGHVS, CDR2 FQNEAQ. The CDR3 spells CASSLAGGSPYTEAFF. In nucleotides, the CDR3 is TGTGCCAGCAGCTTAGCAGGGGGGTCTCCATACACTGAAGCTTTCTTT. Filled out from reference TRBV7-8 and TRBJ1-1, the complete variable domain reads GAGVSQSPRYKVAKRGQDVALRCDPISGHVSLFWYQQALGQGPEFLTYFQNEAQLDKSGLPSDRFFAERPEGSVSTLKIQRTQQEDSAVYLCASSLAGGSPYTEAFFGQGTRLTVV.

The J gene is TRBJ2-3, the V gene TRBV9, with 7 bases lining up with TRBD1. The CDR3 is 16 amino acids. The V gene end was trimmed by 0 bases and the J gene end by 0 bases; junction bases not matched to a gene: 4. Per the germline V gene, CDR1 is SGDLS and CDR2 is YYNGEE. CDR3 sequence reads: CASSVGRGKSTDTQYF. The CDR3 nucleotides are TGTGCCAGCAGCGTAGGCAGGGGGAAAAGCACAGATACGCAGTATTTT.

CDR3 nucleotide sequence: TGCAGCGTTGAAGATCCCGGGACAGTCTATGGCTACACCTTC. This sequence encodes CSVEDPGTVYGYTF. The chain couples TRBV29-1 to TRBJ1-2; the match to TRBD1 covers 7 bases. CDR3 size: 14 residues. V trimming: 0 bases; J trimming: 4 bases; junction bases outside the gene matches: 5. The V gene's germline CDR1 is SQVTM and CDR2 ANQGSEA.

The chain recombines TRBV6-5 with TRBJ2-7; D may be TRBD2 (5 bases). Germline CDR1 reads MNHEY; CDR2 reads SVGAGI. V dropped 0 bases and J dropped 3 bases, with 15 bases sitting between them. This CDR3 is 16 amino acids long. DNA for the CDR3: TGTGCCAGCAGTTACTCACTACTAGGCAAAAACTACGAGCAGTACTTC. This translates into CASSYSLLGKNYEQYF.

The chain carries TRBV18 and TRBJ2-7, with TRBD1 as a possible D gene (6 bases). This CDR3 contains 14 residues. Germline V gene data show CDR1 as KGHSH and CDR2 as LQKENI. V was pared by 1 base and J by 5 bases, with 12 bases between. The CDR3: CASSPQGQGDEQYF. The CDR3 DNA follows: TGTGCCAGCTCACCACAGGGACAAGGGGACGAGCAGTACTTC. The entire variable domain, with the rest obtained from reference TRBV18 and TRBJ2-7, is as follows: NAGVMQNPRHLVRRRGQEARLRCSPMKGHSHVYWYRQLPEEGLKFMVYLQKENIIDESGMPKERFSAEFPKEGPSILRIQQVVRGDSAAYFCASSPQGQGDEQYFGPGTRLTVT.